Shown below are 26 T cell receptor beta chains from a single sample sequenced in a study of blood T cell repertoires in COVID-19. Produced via immunoSEQ multiplex PCR; TCRdb's table is partial and in-frame only. The sample carries under 200,000 clones, around 84% recorded once. The material sequenced was PBMCs or T cells enriched from blood (not recorded which). These receptors originate from a woman in her 30s who had been exposed to COVID-19.

This chain links TRBV12-3 or TRBV12-4 with TRBJ1-2; the D gene is possibly TRBD1 (5 bases). The length of the CDR3 is 12 residues. V lost 3 bases, J lost 7 bases, and 9 bases lay in between. CDR3 residues: CASSFQGGGYTF. DNA for the CDR3: TGTGCCAGCAGTTTCCAGGGAGGTGGCTACACCTTC.

CDR3 coding DNA: TGTGCCAGCAGCGTAGACCCGGGACAGGGGATTGGCTACACCTTC. It yields the protein CASSVDPGQGIGYTF. The chain joins TRBV9 to TRBJ1-2, with 10 bases fitting TRBD1. Trimming removed 0 bases from V and 7 bases from J; junction bases left unmatched: 6. The CDR3 is made up of 15 amino acids. CDR1 and CDR2 (germline): SGDLS, YYNGEE.

The V call is TRBV19, the J call TRBJ1-6, with D unresolved. This CDR3 comprises 14 residues. V lost 3 bases and J 8 bases, leaving 11 bases between the germline ends. CDR1 is LNHDA, CDR2 SQIVND, per germline (reference sequence). CDR3: CASSISEADSPLHF. The CDR3 bases are TGTGCCAGTAGTATTTCGGAGGCCGATTCACCCCTCCACTTT.

CDR3 DNA sequence: TGTGCCAGCAGTTCCTTACTCGGTAGTCGCAGGAAGGGAGTTCGCTATGGCTACACCTTC. Translation: CASSSLLGSRRKGVRYGYTF. The chain couples TRBV6-2 or TRBV6-3 to TRBJ1-2; D uncertain. V lost 4 bases, J lost 4 bases, and 31 bases lay in between. The CDR3 spans 20 residues. The germline V gene encodes CDR1 MNHEY and CDR2 SVGEGT.

The rearrangement uses TRBV11-3 and TRBJ1-2; possible D gene TRBD1, 6 bases. Looked up from germline, CDR1 is SGHNT and CDR2 is YENEEA. Trimming took off 6 bases at V and 4 bases at J, with 12 bases between the two ends. This CDR3 contains 13 residues. The CDR3 DNA sequence: TGTGCCAGCAGTTTACAGGGTGGCTATGGCTACACCTTC. Translating it yields CASSLQGGYGYTF.

This clone was seen once. V and J are TRBV10-3 and TRBJ1-2; perhaps TRBD1 as D (5 bases). The CDR3 is 14 residues long. V was shortened by 10 bases and J by 2 bases, with 17 bases between the two germline ends. The germline CDR1 and CDR2 sequences are ENHRY and SYGVKD. CDR3 protein: CATTPGGRNYGYTF. The DNA for the CDR3 is TGTGCCACTACGCCGGGGGGACGCAACTATGGCTACACCTTC.

As concerns this clone: Germline is not matched at one junction end, which may reflect a read error. This rearrangement joins TRBV6-1 to TRBJ1-2, with D perhaps TRBD1 (5 bases). The CDR3 has 13 amino acids. Germline V gene sequence: CDR1 MNHNS, CDR2 SASEGT. CDR3 coding DNA: TGTGCCAGCAGTGATGGTCAAGATGCAAGGGGTCGATTC. Amino acids: CASSDGQDARGRF.

The V and J genes are TRBV2 and TRBJ2-2; 7 nucleotides match TRBD2. CDR1 is SNHLY and CDR2 is FYNNEI in the germline V gene. After removal of 2 bases from V and 4 bases from J, the junction contained 4 bases not matched to a gene. The CDR3 extends over 15 amino acids. CDR3 loop: CASSEFRTSTGELFF. The CDR3, as DNA: TGTGCCAGCAGTGAATTCCGGACTAGCACCGGGGAGCTGTTTTTT.

The chain uses TRBV6-5 and TRBJ2-7; TRBD2 agrees at 8 bases. V lost 5 bases to trimming and J lost 5 bases; unmatched junction nucleotides: 11. The CDR3 length is 15 residues. Germline lookup yields CDR1 MNHEY and CDR2 SVGAGI. CDR3 residues: CASSRGVAGFNEQYF. Written as DNA, the CDR3 is TGTGCCAGCAGTCGGGGGGTAGCGGGGTTCAACGAGCAGTACTTC.

CDR3: CASSRGGGILTDTQYF. The CDR3 bases are TGTGCCAGCAGCAGAGGGGGCGGGATACTCACAGATACGCAGTATTTT. The chain links TRBV9 to TRBJ2-3; perhaps TRBD1 as D (7 bases). V was trimmed by 4 bases and J by 2 bases, leaving 17 bases between them. CDR1 and CDR2 (germline): SGDLS, YYNGEE. There are 16 residues in the CDR3.

This clone is a singleton in its sample. The chain joins TRBV12-5 to TRBJ1-4; D is possibly TRBD1 (5 bases). Germline lookup yields CDR1 LGHNT and CDR2 FRNRAP. CDR3 length: 14 amino acids. V was trimmed by 5 bases and J by 4 bases, leaving 11 bases between them. CDR3 sequence (DNA): TGTGCTAGTGGTATAGGACAAGGTAATGAAAAACTGTTTTTT. This codes for CASGIGQGNEKLFF.

The CDR3 sequence: CSARGELQFF. Written as DNA, the CDR3 is TGCAGTGCTAGAGGGGAGCTGCAGTTCTTC. The rearrangement joins TRBV20-1 to TRBJ2-1; possible D gene TRBD2, 5 bases. The CDR3 consists of 10 residues. V lost 1 base to trimming and J lost 12 bases, with 7 bases between them. The germline gives CDR1 DFQATT, CDR2 SNEGSKA (reference sequence).

This sequence joins TRBV9 and TRBJ2-5; the match to TRBD2 covers 9 bases. Germline V lookup: CDR1 SGDLS, CDR2 YYNGEE. The CDR3 covers 14 residues. Unmatched junction bases numbered 6, after V lost 4 bases and J lost 5 bases. CDR3 region: CASSPLGLAETQYF. CDR3 DNA: TGTGCCAGCAGCCCCCTTGGACTAGCGGAGACCCAGTACTTC.

This clone was picked up one time. At one boundary the junction diverges from the germline segment, which might be a read error. The chain links TRBV5-1 to TRBJ2-7; no reliable D call. CDR3 length: 14 residues. Germline V gene lookup returns CDR1 SGHRS and CDR2 YFSETQ. The CDR3 bases are TGCGCCAGCCGCTTGGCCAGTCCGTCCTACGAGCAGTACTTC. Translation: CASRLASPSYEQYF.

The V call is TRBV29-1, the J call TRBJ2-5; 11 positions agree with TRBD1. CDR3 length equals 13 residues. CDR1 is SQVTM, CDR2 ANQGSEA, per germline. J lost 4 bases, V lost 6 bases, and 4 bases had no gene match. CDR3: CSVGQGDRETQYF. CDR3 nucleotide sequence: TGCAGCGTGGGACAGGGGGATAGAGAGACCCAGTACTTC.

V gene TRBV19 combines with J gene TRBJ1-4; TRBD1 might be the D (5 bases). The germline V gene has CDR1 LNHDA and CDR2 SQIVND (reference sequence). Trimming left V 5 bases short and J 0 bases short, with 10 bases between. The CDR3 loop spans 15 amino acids. The CDR3 spells CASSGADATNEKLFF. CDR3 nucleotide sequence: TGTGCCAGTAGTGGGGCAGACGCAACTAATGAAAAACTGTTTTTT.

The V gene is TRBV25-1, the J gene TRBJ1-4; D remains ambiguous. Germline V gene sequence: CDR1 MGHDK, CDR2 SYGVNS. The CDR3 spans 12 residues. The germline V and J ends were trimmed by 7 bases and 8 bases, with 11 bases remaining between them. The CDR3 nucleotides are TGTGCCAGCATAGTTCCCCGGGAAAAACTGTTTTTT. Translating it yields CASIVPREKLFF.

The rearrangement joins TRBV23-1 to TRBJ1-5; 7 positions match TRBD1. TRBV23-1 is an ORF for which the function is uncertain. The CDR3 sequence is 17 residues long. The V segment lost 4 bases and the J segment 0 bases; nucleotides outside the gene matches: 9. The CDR3 coding sequence is TGCGCCAGCAGTCGCCCAGGACAGGCCAATAGCAATCAGCCCCAGCATTTT. As protein: CASSRPGQANSNQPQHF.

CDR3 sequence reads: CASSQDGWQVHGYTF. CDR3 in DNA: TGCGCCAGCAGCCAAGATGGTTGGCAGGTCCATGGCTACACCTTC. This chain connects TRBV4-1 to TRBJ1-2, with D unclear. Trimming left V 0 bases short and J 6 bases short, with 14 bases between. CDR1 and CDR2 from the germline V gene are MGHRA and YSYEKL. The length of the CDR3 is 15 residues.

The V and J genes are TRBV29-1 and TRBJ1-4; 10 nucleotides align to TRBD1. This CDR3 is 14 amino acids long. The V gene's germline CDR1 is SQVTM and CDR2 ANQGSEA. V was clipped by 2 bases and J by 8 bases; unmatched bases: 5. CDR3 amino acids: CSVEPGTGEEKLFF. The CDR3 nucleotides are TGCAGCGTTGAACCAGGGACAGGGGAGGAAAAACTGTTTTTT. Filled out from reference TRBV29-1 and TRBJ1-4, the complete variable domain reads SAVISQKPSRDICQRGTSLTIQCQVDSQVTMMFWYRQQPGQSLTLIATANQGSEATYESGFVIDKFPISRPNLTFSTLTVSNMSPEDSSIYLCSVEPGTGEEKLFFGSGTQLSVL.

The gene calls are TRBV28 and TRBJ2-5; no clear D. The CDR3 is 14 amino acids. Germline V gene data show CDR1 as MDHEN and CDR2 as SYDVKM. Trimming took off 5 bases at V and 4 bases at J, with 14 bases between the two ends. CDR3: CASSPTDFRETQYF. The CDR3 DNA sequence: TGTGCCAGCAGTCCAACCGATTTTAGAGAGACCCAGTACTTC.

The chain joins TRBV27 to TRBJ1-3; D possibly corresponds to TRBD1 (6 bases). The CDR3 runs 16 residues. Trimming pared 5 bases from V and 1 base from J, leaving 15 bases between. CDR1 and CDR2 from the germline V gene are MNHEY and SMNVEV (reference sequence). CDR3 residues: CASSRFGGLSGNTIYF. As DNA, the CDR3 is TGTGCCAGCAGTAGATTCGGGGGGCTATCTGGAAACACCATATATTTT.

This sequence joins TRBV10-3 and TRBJ1-1; 7 bases fit TRBD1. The CDR3 length is 13 residues. Germline loops: CDR1 ENHRY, CDR2 SYGVKD. V lost 3 bases to trimming and J lost 3 bases; unmatched junction nucleotides: 1. The CDR3 DNA follows: TGTGCCATCAGTGAACAGGGGCACACTGAAGCTTTCTTT. This encodes CAISEQGHTEAFF.

The V gene is TRBV6-1, the J gene TRBJ2-3; a possible D gene is TRBD2 (5 bases). Trimming stripped 0 bases from V and 14 bases from J, with 15 bases between. From germline, CDR1 is MNHNS and CDR2 SASEGT. The CDR3 sequence is 13 residues long. The CDR3 region has the DNA TGTGCCAGCAGTGAAGCAGTGGTCGGGGTTCGGTATTTT. Amino acid sequence: CASSEAVVGVRYF.

The V gene is TRBV6-2 or TRBV6-3, the J gene TRBJ2-3; 8 positions agree with TRBD2. V lost 6 bases, J lost 4 bases, and 12 bases stayed unmatched. In germline, CDR1 is MNHEY, CDR2 SVGEGT. The CDR3 has 16 residues. CDR3 bases: TGTGCCAGCAGCGAAACGGGACTAGTTTATGCAGATACGCAGTATTTT. This sequence encodes CASSETGLVYADTQYF.

The chain combines TRBV4-1 with TRBJ2-2; 8 bases are shared with TRBD2. With 1 base clipped from V and 1 base from J, the junction kept 2 bases outside the gene matches. CDR3 size: 16 residues. Germline loops: CDR1 MGHRA, CDR2 YSYEKL. Here the CDR3 reads CASSQGGGQNTGELFF. DNA for the CDR3: TGCGCCAGCAGCCAAGGCGGGGGGCAGAACACCGGGGAGCTGTTTTTT.